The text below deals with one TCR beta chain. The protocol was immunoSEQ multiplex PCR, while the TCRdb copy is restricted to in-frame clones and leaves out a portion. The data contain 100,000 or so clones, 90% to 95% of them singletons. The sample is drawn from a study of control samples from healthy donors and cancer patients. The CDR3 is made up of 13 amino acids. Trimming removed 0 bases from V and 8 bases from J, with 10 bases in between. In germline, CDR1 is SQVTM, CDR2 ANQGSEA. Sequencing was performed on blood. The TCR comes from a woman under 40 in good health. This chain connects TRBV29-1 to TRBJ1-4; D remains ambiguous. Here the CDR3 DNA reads TGCAGCGTTGAAGATTGGATGGGGGAAAAACTGTTTTTT. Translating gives CSVEDWMGEKLFF.